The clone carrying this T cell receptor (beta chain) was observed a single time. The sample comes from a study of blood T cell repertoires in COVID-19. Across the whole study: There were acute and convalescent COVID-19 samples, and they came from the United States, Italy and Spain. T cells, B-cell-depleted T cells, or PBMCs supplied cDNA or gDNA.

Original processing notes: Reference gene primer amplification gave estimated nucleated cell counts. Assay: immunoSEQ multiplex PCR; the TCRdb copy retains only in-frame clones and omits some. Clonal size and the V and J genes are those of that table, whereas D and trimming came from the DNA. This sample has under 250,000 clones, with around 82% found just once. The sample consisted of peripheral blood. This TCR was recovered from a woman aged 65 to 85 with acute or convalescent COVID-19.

The CDR3, as DNA: TGCGCCAGCAGCTCGTCGGGCGGGGGGATCTACGAGCAGTACTTC. Protein: CASSSSGGGIYEQYF. This chain links TRBV5-1 with TRBJ2-7, with 8 bases that match TRBD2. Germline trimming cut 3 bases from V and 3 bases from J; bases unmatched to any gene: 8. The CDR3 consists of 15 residues. Germline V gene sequence: CDR1 SGHRS, CDR2 YFSETQ.